The 31 T cell receptor beta chains reported below all come from one sample, sequenced in a study of blood T cells in healthy people across ages (dated by TCRdb to the mid-2010s). Library method: 5' RACE. Sequenced using an Illumina HiSeq 2500. A second PCR of about 7 to 12 cycles was run with a J-beta primer mix and a sample-barcoded 5' primer. In TCRdb, the public reads were trimmed at Q25 with fastp and aligned with MiXCR, with productive beta chains retained. A single entry per CDR3 protein holds the most common genes and DNA from its merged rows. Counted in this sample were some 710,000 distinct CDR3 sequences; roughly 46% of them appeared once. The top ten clones comprise around a sixth of the sample. The material sequenced was blood. The source is an elderly man in good health.

V gene TRBV29-1 combines with J gene TRBJ1-1, with TRBD1 matching 9 bases. V trimming: 6 bases; J trimming: 11 bases; junction bases outside the gene matches: 13. This CDR3 is 13 amino acids long. CDR1 is SQVTM and CDR2 is ANQGSEA in the germline V gene. The CDR3 DNA reads TGCAGCGTGGCTACAGGGGGCTCCTTGGGGGCTTTCTTT. Amino acid sequence: CSVATGGSLGAFF.

The rearrangement uses TRBV10-3 and TRBJ2-5; 8 bases map to TRBD2. The V gene end was trimmed by 0 bases and the J gene end by 3 bases; junction bases not matched to a gene: 3. The CDR3 sequence is 15 residues long. CDR1 is ENHRY, CDR2 SYGVKD, per germline. The CDR3 DNA is TGTGCCATCAGTGAGTCAACTAGCGGAGAAGAGACCCAGTACTTC. This codes for CAISESTSGEETQYF.

This clonotype was counted only a few times. V usage is TRBV20-1 and J usage is TRBJ2-5, with TRBD1 matching over 7 bases. From germline, CDR1 is DFQATT and CDR2 SNEGSKA (reference sequence). This CDR3 is 13 amino acids long. V trimming: 3 bases; J trimming: 11 bases; junction bases outside the gene matches: 12. CDR3 coding DNA: TGCAGTGCTAGTGGGGACAGCTACAATGAGCAGTACTTC. Protein product: CSASGDSYNEQYF.

Comment on this clonotype: One junction end does not reproduce the germline sequence, and a read error may be involved. The chain recombines TRBV5-1 with TRBJ1-4, with TRBD1 as a possible D gene (6 bases). This CDR3 is 14 amino acids long. Per germline, CDR1 SGHRS and CDR2 YFSETQ. The CDR3 nucleotides are TGCGCCTGCAGCTTAGGACAGCTTGGGGAAAAACTGTTTTTT. Translating gives CACSLGQLGEKLFF.

This clonotype was detected only once. The rearrangement joins TRBV6-4 to TRBJ1-2; D unresolved. This CDR3 spans 13 amino acids. Germline lookup yields CDR1 MRHNA and CDR2 SNTAGT. V dropped 4 bases and J dropped 0 bases, with 6 bases sitting between them. CDR3 in amino acids: CASSGGANYGYTF. The CDR3 DNA follows: TGTGCCAGCAGTGGGGGAGCTAACTATGGCTACACCTTC.

In its sample, this clonotype was seen a few times. Given a much more abundant clone one base away, this may be a read error. The CDR3 DNA reads TGTGCCAGCAGAATGAGCTCCTACGAGCAGTACTTC. Its translation: CASRMSSYEQYF. The chain links TRBV6-1 to TRBJ2-7; D is undetermined. V lost 6 bases and J 0 bases, leaving 6 bases between the germline ends. CDR3 size: 12 residues. The V gene's germline CDR1 is MNHNS and CDR2 SASEGT.

The V call is TRBV11-3, the J call TRBJ1-1; unclear D gene. The V gene lost 3 bases and the J gene lost 4 bases, with 3 bases spanning the gap. Germline V gives CDR1 SGHNT, CDR2 YENEEA. This CDR3 is 11 amino acids long. CDR3 DNA sequence: TGTGCCAGCAGCTTCTCCACTGAAGCTTTCTTT. It encodes CASSFSTEAFF.

V and J are TRBV10-3 and TRBJ2-4, with 8 bases fitting TRBD2. Judging by the DNA end, TRBJ2-5 fits better; the J call may be wrong. The CDR3 covers 14 residues. CDR1 and CDR2 (germline): ENHRY, SYGVKD. The CDR3 here is CAISGLAGQETQYF. The CDR3 nucleotides are TGTGCCATCAGTGGGCTAGCGGGCCAAGAGACCCAGTACTTC.

Details on this clonotype: A read error may be the cause here, since a much bigger clone is one base away. This chain joins TRBV5-1 and TRBJ2-1; 9 nucleotides agree with TRBD2. This CDR3 comprises 15 residues. The germline V gene has CDR1 SGHRS and CDR2 YFSETQ. The DNA of the CDR3 is TGCGCCAGCAGCGGCGGGACTAGCAACTACAATGAGCGGTTCTTC. Translating it yields CASSGGTSNYNERFF.

This rearrangement joins TRBV7-6 to TRBJ2-1, with D hard to call. Looked up from germline, CDR1 is SGHVS and CDR2 is FNYEAQ. The V gene lost 6 bases and the J gene lost 11 bases, with 11 bases spanning the gap. The CDR3 has 11 amino acids. CDR3 nucleotide sequence: TGTGCCAGCAGGTACAGAACTCAGCAGTTCTTC. The encoded protein is CASRYRTQQFF.

The chain recombines TRBV9 with TRBJ2-7; the match to TRBD1 covers 12 bases. The V gene end was trimmed by 2 bases and the J gene end by 3 bases; junction bases not matched to a gene: 15. There are 19 residues in the CDR3. Germline values: CDR1 SGDLS, CDR2 YYNGEE. The CDR3 DNA follows: TGTGCCAGCAGCGTCTCGACCGGGACAGGGGGCGCCTTCAACTACGAGCAGTACTTC. Residues: CASSVSTGTGGAFNYEQYF.

This clonotype has a count of ten or more. The chain recombines TRBV20-1 with TRBJ2-1; D ambiguous. Germline V gene lookup returns CDR1 DFQATT and CDR2 SNEGSKA (reference sequence). The CDR3 length is 8 residues. The V end lost 4 bases, the J end lost 15 bases, and 7 bases lay between the germline ends. The CDR3 DNA is TGCAGTGCTATAGGCGGGTTCTTC. Amino acids: CSAIGGFF.

This clonotype was picked up a small number of times. V is TRBV6-1 and J is TRBJ2-7, with 7 bases matching TRBD1. V shed 7 bases and J 3 bases; nucleotides not matched to a gene: 6. From germline, CDR1 is MNHNS and CDR2 SASEGT. The CDR3 length is 13 residues. The chain's CDR3 is CASTLGQRYEQYF. DNA of the CDR3: TGTGCCAGCACCCTGGGACAGCGCTACGAGCAGTACTTC.

Comment on this clonotype: At one of its ends the junction is not consistent with the germline gene, which may arise from a read error. The V gene is TRBV7-2, the J gene TRBJ2-3; a weak D match, TRBD1 (5 bases). The CDR3 runs to 16 residues. Germline loops: CDR1 SGHTA, CDR2 FQGNSA. The CDR3 coding sequence is TGTGCCAGCAGCCCACAGGCAGCCCGCAGCACAGGTACGCAGTATTTT. It is translated as CASSPQAARSTGTQYF.

The chain is built from TRBV10-3 and TRBJ2-1; 9 nucleotides agree with TRBD2. Germline V gene data show CDR1 as ENHRY and CDR2 as SYGVKD. The CDR3 loop spans 18 amino acids. J gave up 3 bases and V 4 bases, and 13 bases lay outside the gene matches. This CDR3 reads CAISAPTSGGGIYNEQFF. Written as DNA, the CDR3 is TGTGCCATCAGTGCCCCGACTAGCGGAGGGGGGATCTACAATGAGCAGTTCTTC.

This clonotype has only a few counts. The chain combines TRBV14 with TRBJ2-1; possibly TRBD2 for D (7 bases). The V end was cut by 1 base, the J end by 8 bases, with 15 bases between. CDR1 and CDR2 (germline): SGHDN, FVKESK. CDR3 length: 15 amino acids. CDR3 bases: TGTGCCAGCAGCCAAGTGGGAGGGGGGTTCGATGAGCAGTTCTTC. Its protein is CASSQVGGGFDEQFF.

This clonotype occurred a few times. V gene TRBV20-1 combines with J gene TRBJ1-2; D is unresolved. The CDR3 extends over 15 amino acids. V shed 0 bases and J shed 4 bases, with 15 bases lying between them. Germline values: CDR1 DFQATT, CDR2 SNEGSKA (reference sequence). The CDR3 loop reads CSARDLVGAVYGYTF. In nucleotides, the CDR3 is TGCAGTGCTAGAGATCTAGTGGGCGCTGTCTATGGCTACACCTTC.

This clonotype was observed a single time. This sequence joins TRBV29-1 and TRBJ2-5, with TRBD1 as a possible D gene (5 bases). The DNA end lines up better with TRBJ2-7; the J call may be wrong. In germline, CDR1 is SQVTM, CDR2 ANQGSEA. The CDR3 spans 11 residues. CDR3 in DNA: TGCAGCGGTGGACACTTCTACGAGCAGTACTTC. Protein sequence: CSGGHFYEQYF.

This chain uses TRBV11-2 with TRBJ2-4; maybe TRBD2 (6 bases). The CDR3 loop spans 17 amino acids. The V gene lost 2 bases and the J gene lost 3 bases, with 17 bases spanning the gap. CDR1 and CDR2 (germline): SGHAT, FQNNGV. The CDR3 region is CASSLRGGGDLKNIQYF. The CDR3 DNA reads as TGTGCCAGCAGCTTAAGAGGCGGCGGGGATCTCAAAAACATTCAGTACTTC.

This clonotype was detected only a few times. V and J are TRBV7-2 and TRBJ2-3; 8 bases align to TRBD2. V trimming: 1 base; J trimming: 5 bases; junction bases outside the gene matches: 11. The CDR3 loop spans 17 amino acids. Looked up from germline, CDR1 is SGHTA and CDR2 is FQGNSA. CDR3 region: CASSLGGRGLAGDTQYF. Written as DNA, the CDR3 is TGTGCCAGCAGCTTAGGGGGGCGGGGGCTAGCGGGAGATACGCAGTATTTT.

The rearrangement uses TRBV7-3 and TRBJ2-1; no reliable D call. The V gene lost 1 base and the J gene lost 8 bases, with 12 bases spanning the gap. The germline V gene encodes CDR1 SGHTA and CDR2 FQGTGA. The length of the CDR3 is 14 residues. CDR3 region: CASSLNSLGDEQFF. CDR3 in DNA: TGTGCCAGCAGCTTAAATAGCTTGGGCGATGAGCAGTTCTTC.

This clonotype came up a few times. This chain joins TRBV20-1 and TRBJ2-1; D perhaps matches TRBD2 (6 bases). CDR3 length: 15 amino acids. The V gene's germline CDR1 is DFQATT and CDR2 SNEGSKA (reference sequence). V shed 0 bases and J shed 5 bases, with 14 bases lying between them. The CDR3 here is CSARDGNGRDNEQFF. CDR3 sequence (DNA): TGCAGTGCTAGAGACGGGAACGGGAGAGACAATGAGCAGTTCTTC.

This clonotype has only a few counts. The V and J genes are TRBV20-1 and TRBJ2-4; a weak D match, TRBD1 (6 bases). CDR3 length: 11 residues. Per germline, CDR1 DFQATT and CDR2 SNEGSKA (reference sequence). CDR3 in amino acids: CVVDLEGEQYF. The CDR3 nucleotides are TGCGTAGTGGACCTAGAGGGGGAGCAGTACTTC.

This clonotype appeared a few times. The chain couples TRBV7-2 to TRBJ1-1; no definite D call. There are 14 residues in the CDR3. From germline, CDR1 is SGHTA and CDR2 FQGNSA. Trimming pared 1 base from V and 8 bases from J, leaving 14 bases between. The CDR3 spells CASSLDPEPREAFF. CDR3 in DNA: TGTGCCAGCAGCTTAGACCCTGAGCCGAGAGAAGCTTTCTTT. Complete variable domain (other parts from reference TRBV7-2 and TRBJ1-1): GAGVSQSPSNKVTEKGKDVELRCDPISGHTALYWYRQSLGQGLEFLIYFQGNSAPDKSGLPSDRFSAERTGGSVSTLTIQRTQQEDSAVYLCASSLDPEPREAFFGQGTRLTVV.

In its sample, this clonotype was seen once. The chain has TRBV7-9 and TRBJ1-2; TRBD1 agrees at 7 bases. This CDR3 has 14 amino acids. V lost 8 bases, J lost 8 bases, and 14 bases stayed unmatched. Germline CDR1 SEHNR, CDR2 FQNEAQ (reference sequence). The CDR3 nucleotides are TGTGCCAGCTCTAAGGGGGCTGAACTACGCGGCTACACCTTC. Its protein product is CASSKGAELRGYTF.

The chain employs TRBV24-1 and TRBJ2-1; D could derive from TRBD1 or TRBD2 (5 bases each). The germline gives CDR1 KGHDR, CDR2 SFDVKD. The ends were cut back, 2 bases at V and 3 bases at J, with 10 bases in the middle. This CDR3 is 15 amino acids long. DNA for the CDR3: TGTGCCACCAGTGATTGGCAGGGAGTCTACAATGAGCAGTTCTTC. It codes for CATSDWQGVYNEQFF.

As regards this clonotype: Relative to the germline gene, one junction end is altered; a read error may explain this. The CDR3 sequence is CAISPTSGGANEQFF. CDR3 in DNA: TGTGCCATCAGCCCGACTAGCGGGGGGGCCAATGAGCAGTTCTTC. The chain recombines TRBV14 with TRBJ2-1, with 14 nucleotides matching TRBD2. CDR3 length: 15 residues. CDR1 is SGHDN and CDR2 is FVKESK in the germline V gene.

This sequence joins TRBV12-3 or TRBV12-4 and TRBJ2-5; D might be TRBD2 (5 bases). V was clipped by 8 bases and J by 11 bases, with 27 bases between them. The CDR3 consists of 15 residues. The CDR3: CASAKFLAGGNEQYF. In DNA, the CDR3 is TGTGCCAGCGCCAAATTCCTAGCAGGCGGCAATGAGCAGTACTTC.

This clonotype has only a few counts. The gene calls are TRBV20-1 and TRBJ2-3, with 14 positions matching TRBD2. V shed 6 bases, J shed 9 bases, and the junction held 5 bases outside the gene matches. The germline CDR1 and CDR2 sequences are DFQATT and SNEGSKA (reference sequence). This CDR3 region has 13 residues. This CDR3 is CSARLAGGDTQYF. CDR3 DNA: TGCAGTGCCCGACTAGCGGGAGGGGACACGCAGTATTTT.

V usage is TRBV18 and J usage is TRBJ2-1; D unclear. The germline gives CDR1 KGHSH, CDR2 LQKENI. This CDR3 comprises 14 residues. The V gene lost 0 bases and the J gene lost 7 bases, with 10 bases spanning the gap. The CDR3 reads CASSPPIDGNEQFF. DNA for the CDR3: TGTGCCAGCTCACCACCAATTGACGGGAATGAGCAGTTCTTC.

This clonotype was seen a single time. V is TRBV20-1 and J is TRBJ2-4, with 16 bases aligning to TRBD2. The CDR3 has 17 residues. Germline CDR1 DFQATT, CDR2 SNEGSKA (reference sequence). V was clipped by 3 bases and J by 0 bases; unmatched bases: 2. This chain's CDR3 is CSARGLAGGLAKNIQYF. The CDR3 DNA reads TGCAGTGCTAGGGGACTAGCGGGAGGGTTAGCCAAAAACATTCAGTACTTC.